This T cell receptor (beta chain) was captured in a study of blood T cells in healthy people across ages. Samples each had at least 6 micrograms of total RNA extracted. Worth noting for this clonotype: Its cognate antigen is unknown.

This CDR3 spans 11 amino acids. V was pared by 10 bases and J by 6 bases, with 9 bases between. Germline CDR1 is ENHRY and CDR2 is SYGVKD. Sample-barcoded 5' priming and a J-beta primer mix drove a second PCR of about 6 to 12 cycles. MiXCR, applied by TCRdb to the 5' RACE reads, yields one record per CDR3 protein. In the table there are hundreds of thousands of distinct CDR3 sequences, less than 80% of which are singletons. Overall study findings and caveats: Across the age range, TCR beta diversity per million T cells fell in a roughly linear way.

The TCR comes from a man aged 25-45 years in good health. The source material was blood. The chain has TRBV10-3 and TRBJ1-4, with TRBD1 as a possible D gene (6 bases). CDR3 sequence reads: CATKGDEKLFF. The CDR3 bases are TGTGCCACCAAGGGGGATGAAAAACTGTTTTTT.